These 10 T cell receptor beta chains were all obtained from the same sample, sequenced in a study of response to subunit inactivated influenza vaccine. One entry per CDR3 protein results from TCRdb running MiXCR on the RT-PCR reads. The sample lists hundreds of thousands of distinct CDR3 sequences, 12% occurring once. The sample here was non-naive T cells sorted from PBMCs, taken approximately 15 days before vaccination. The receptors derive from a man in his forties or fifties who received an inactivated influenza vaccine.

This clonotype has a handful of counts. The chain links TRBV10-2 to TRBJ2-5; TRBD2 agrees at 7 bases. With 6 bases clipped from V and 5 bases from J, the junction kept 9 bases outside the gene matches. Germline-derived CDR1 and CDR2 are WSHSY and SAAADI. This CDR3 contains 14 residues. As DNA, the CDR3 is TGCGCCAGCAGCCGTCCGACTAGCCGTGAGACCCAGTACTTC. The encoded protein is CASSRPTSRETQYF.

This clonotype came up many times. V usage is TRBV20-1 and J usage is TRBJ2-3, with 7 positions matching TRBD2. CDR1 is DFQATT and CDR2 is SNEGSKA in the germline V gene (reference sequence). The CDR3 covers 17 residues. J lost 1 base, V lost 3 bases, and 13 bases had no gene match. The CDR3 spells CSARVIPGTIGTDTQYF. In nucleotides, the CDR3 is TGCAGTGCTAGGGTTATACCCGGGACTATTGGCACAGATACGCAGTATTTT.

A few counts support this clonotype. The CDR3 DNA follows: TGTGCCAGCAGCCAAGGTCTAGCGGGCTACGAGCAGTACTTC. This gives the protein CASSQGLAGYEQYF. This rearrangement joins TRBV14 to TRBJ2-7; TRBD2 matches at 8 bases. CDR3 length equals 14 residues. Germline V gives CDR1 SGHDN, CDR2 FVKESK. The V segment lost 1 base and the J segment 3 bases; nucleotides outside the gene matches: 2.

Only a few counts were recorded for this clonotype. V and J are TRBV25-1 and TRBJ1-2; weak D call: TRBD1 (6 bases). V lost 6 bases, J lost 8 bases, and 16 bases lay in between. The CDR3 loop spans 13 amino acids. Per germline, CDR1 MGHDK and CDR2 SYGVNS. CDR3 region: CASSSTGFKGYTF. In DNA form, the CDR3 reads TGTGCCAGCAGCAGCACAGGGTTTAAGGGCTACACCTTC.

The V call is TRBV3-1, the J call TRBJ1-1, with D possibly TRBD1 on 5 matching bases. This CDR3 has 16 residues. V was trimmed by 5 bases and J by 6 bases, leaving 22 bases between them. From germline, CDR1 is LGHDT and CDR2 YNNKEL (reference sequence). The CDR3 region has the DNA TGTGCCAGCAGCACACAGTCCCTCATGGGGCATCCTGAAGCTTTCTTT. This gives the protein CASSTQSLMGHPEAFF.

A few counts support this clonotype. This chain joins TRBV5-1 and TRBJ2-2; D may correspond to TRBD1 or TRBD2 (5 bases each). The CDR3 runs 14 residues. Germline CDR1 is SGHRS and CDR2 is YFSETQ. With 4 bases removed from V and 4 bases from J, the gap between germline ends came to 11 bases. CDR3 loop: CASSEGWSTGELFF. DNA of the CDR3: TGCGCCAGCAGCGAGGGGTGGAGCACCGGGGAGCTGTTTTTT.

The chain joins TRBV2 to TRBJ2-5, with 8 bases that match TRBD2. The CDR3 is 14 amino acids. Per the germline V gene, CDR1 is SNHLY and CDR2 is FYNNEI. V lost 7 bases to trimming and J lost 7 bases; unmatched junction nucleotides: 11. CDR3 protein: CASIKSPREGTQYF. CDR3 DNA: TGTGCCAGCATTAAAAGTCCTCGGGAGGGGACCCAGTACTTC.

This clonotype was seen at least ten times. This chain links TRBV5-1 with TRBJ1-1; D remains unclear. CDR1 is SGHRS and CDR2 is YFSETQ in the germline V gene. V gave up 5 bases and J gave up 1 base, with 9 bases separating them. The CDR3 length is 13 residues. The DNA of the CDR3 is TGCGCCAGCAGGGGAGAGGGGAACACTGAAGCTTTCTTT. It codes for CASRGEGNTEAFF.

J is TRBJ1-2 and V is TRBV19; a possible D gene is TRBD1 (5 bases). The length of the CDR3 is 14 residues. V was cut by 9 bases and J by 3 bases, with 17 bases left in between. Germline CDR1 LNHDA, CDR2 SQIVND (reference sequence). The CDR3 reads CASSRIRGDYGYTF. The CDR3 DNA reads TGTGCCAGCAGTCGCATCCGAGGGGACTATGGCTACACCTTC.

This clonotype was detected only a few times. This chain uses TRBV19 with TRBJ2-7, with D possibly matching TRBD2 (5 bases). The germline gives CDR1 LNHDA, CDR2 SQIVND (reference sequence). This CDR3 comprises 14 residues. The V and J ends lost 3 bases and 2 bases respectively, with 11 bases between them. CDR3 loop: CASSIRGPPYEQYF. The DNA for the CDR3 is TGTGCCAGTAGTATTAGAGGGCCCCCCTACGAGCAGTACTTC.